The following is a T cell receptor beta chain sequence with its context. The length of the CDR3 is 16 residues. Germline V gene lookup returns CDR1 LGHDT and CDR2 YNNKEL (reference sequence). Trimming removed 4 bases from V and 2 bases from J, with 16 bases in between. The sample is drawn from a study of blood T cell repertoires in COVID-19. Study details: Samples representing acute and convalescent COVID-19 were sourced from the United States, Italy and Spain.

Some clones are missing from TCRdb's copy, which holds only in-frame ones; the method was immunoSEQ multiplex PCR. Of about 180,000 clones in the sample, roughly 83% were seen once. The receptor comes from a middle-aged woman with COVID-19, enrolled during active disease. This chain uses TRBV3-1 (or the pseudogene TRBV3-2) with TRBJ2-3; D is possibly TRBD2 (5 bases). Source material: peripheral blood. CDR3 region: CASSPLLEVVTDTQYF. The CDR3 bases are TGTGCCAGCAGCCCACTTTTGGAGGTTGTCACAGATACGCAGTATTTT.